A single sample gave rise to the 21 T cell receptor beta chains below, sequenced in a study of response to subunit inactivated influenza vaccine. MiXCR was run by TCRdb on the RT-PCR reads, yielding one entry per CDR3 protein. The sample includes about 610,000 distinct CDR3 sequences, approximately 15% of them seen just once. The input for sequencing was PBMCs from blood, taken roughly 12 days after vaccination. The source of these receptors is a man aged 45-65 years who received an inactivated influenza vaccine.

This clonotype came up a few times. This chain connects TRBV6-2 or TRBV6-3 to TRBJ2-1; 15 nucleotides align to TRBD2. The CDR3 is 17 residues long. The V gene's germline CDR1 is MNHEY and CDR2 SVGEGT. The V gene end was trimmed by 2 bases and the J gene end by 9 bases; junction bases not matched to a gene: 8. The CDR3 nucleotides are TGTGCCAGCAGTTACGCCCGGACTAGCGGGAGGGATGGTGAGCAGTTCTTC. Its protein product is CASSYARTSGRDGEQFF.

This clonotype was seen repeatedly, ten times or more. The chain links TRBV2 to TRBJ2-2; 8 positions match TRBD1. V gave up 5 bases and J gave up 7 bases; unmatched junction bases: 3. Per the germline V gene, CDR1 is SNHLY and CDR2 is FYNNEI. This CDR3 contains 13 residues. CDR3 sequence: CASSLDRGGELFF. The CDR3 coding sequence is TGTGCCAGCAGTCTTGACAGGGGCGGGGAGCTGTTTTTT. The variable domain in full, with the rest retrieved from reference TRBV2 and TRBJ2-2, is EPEVTQTPSHQVTQMGQEVILRCVPISNHLYFYWYRQILGQKVEFLVSFYNNEISEKSEIFDDQFSVERPDGSNFTLKIRSTKLEDSAMYFCASSLDRGGELFFGEGSRLTVL.

This clonotype was seen a handful of times. The chain carries TRBV20-1 and TRBJ2-3; D uncertain. Germline-derived CDR1 and CDR2 are DFQATT and SNEGSKA (reference sequence). The CDR3 is 14 amino acids. V lost 0 bases to trimming and J lost 0 bases, with 7 bases between them. The CDR3 sequence is CSARDLSSTDTQYF. The DNA of the CDR3 is TGCAGTGCTAGAGATCTATCTAGCACAGATACGCAGTATTTT.

V and J are TRBV11-2 and TRBJ2-7; 10 bases are shared with TRBD1. CDR1 and CDR2 from the germline V gene are SGHAT and FQNNGV. Germline trimming cut 5 bases from V and 2 bases from J; bases unmatched to any gene: 12. CDR3 length: 17 amino acids. CDR3 loop: CASSPLRDRGYPYEQYF. CDR3 coding DNA: TGTGCCAGCAGCCCTCTCCGGGACAGGGGCTATCCCTACGAGCAGTACTTC.

This chain links TRBV4-3 with TRBJ2-3, with TRBD2 matching over 9 bases. In germline, CDR1 is LGHNA, CDR2 YSLEER. This CDR3 comprises 18 residues. With V trimmed by 0 bases and J by 8 bases, 15 bases remained unmatched. The CDR3: CASSQDEASGNRGGTQYF. DNA of the CDR3: TGCGCCAGCAGCCAAGATGAAGCTAGCGGGAATAGGGGAGGTACGCAGTATTTT.

The chain is built from TRBV19 and TRBJ2-7; 7 bases fit TRBD1. V trimming: 6 bases; J trimming: 3 bases; junction bases outside the gene matches: 8. The CDR3 totals 14 residues. Germline lookup yields CDR1 LNHDA and CDR2 SQIVND (reference sequence). The CDR3: CASSGWDSHYEQYF. In nucleotides, the CDR3 is TGTGCCAGTAGCGGATGGGACAGCCACTACGAGCAGTACTTC.

This chain joins TRBV25-1 and TRBJ1-2; D remains ambiguous. The germline CDR1 and CDR2 sequences are MGHDK and SYGVNS. V gave up 4 bases and J gave up 8 bases, with 8 bases separating them. This CDR3 region has 11 residues. This chain's CDR3 is CASSGFWGYTF. The CDR3 DNA reads TGTGCCAGCAGTGGGTTCTGGGGCTACACCTTC.

This clonotype has more than one count but fewer than ten. The chain links TRBV13 to TRBJ2-1; TRBD2 aligns across 8 bases. From germline, CDR1 is PRHDT and CDR2 FYEKMQ (reference sequence). The CDR3 consists of 15 residues. The junction had 10 bases not matched to a gene; V was cut back by 5 bases and J by 7 bases. The CDR3: CASSQTGTRGNEQFF. Written as DNA, the CDR3 is TGTGCCAGCAGCCAAACCGGGACTAGAGGGAATGAGCAGTTCTTC. The full variable domain, its missing parts supplied by reference TRBV13 and TRBJ2-1, is AAGVIQSPRHLIKEKRETATLKCYPIPRHDTVYWYQQGPGQDPQFLISFYEKMQSDKGSIPDRFSAQQFSDYHSELNMSSLELGDSALYFCASSQTGTRGNEQFFGPGTRLTVL.

The V gene is TRBV7-9, the J gene TRBJ2-3; 7 nucleotides agree with TRBD2. With V trimmed by 1 base and J by 4 bases, 5 bases remained unmatched. The CDR3 sequence is 15 residues long. Germline values: CDR1 SEHNR, CDR2 FQNEAQ (reference sequence). The CDR3 region has the DNA TGTGCCAGCAGCTTAGGGGGAGCGGGATCAGATACGCAGTATTTT. Translation gives CASSLGGAGSDTQYF.

This clonotype turned up a few times. The gene calls are TRBV3-1 and TRBJ2-5; D not certain. V was pared by 1 base and J by 7 bases, with 7 bases between. This CDR3 is built from 12 residues. Germline CDR1 is LGHDT and CDR2 is YNNKEL (reference sequence). CDR3 sequence (DNA): TGTGCCAGCAGCCAAGTTTCCCGGACCCAGTACTTC. Its translation: CASSQVSRTQYF.

V usage is TRBV11-2 and J usage is TRBJ2-7; weak D call: TRBD2 (6 bases). This CDR3 comprises 15 residues. V was pared by 4 bases and J by 3 bases, with 16 bases between. Germline CDR1 SGHAT, CDR2 FQNNGV. CDR3 region: CASSSFSEGLYEQYF. CDR3 coding DNA: TGTGCCAGCAGCTCCTTCTCGGAGGGCCTCTACGAGCAGTACTTC.

This clonotype has only a few counts. V is TRBV7-2 and J is TRBJ1-2; D ambiguous. The germline V gene encodes CDR1 SGHTA and CDR2 FQGNSA. V lost 1 base and J 0 bases, leaving 6 bases between the germline ends. CDR3 length: 14 residues. CDR3 sequence: CASSLGISNYGYTF. CDR3 sequence (DNA): TGTGCCAGCAGCTTAGGGATTTCTAACTATGGCTACACCTTC. Supplemented by reference TRBV7-2 and TRBJ1-2, the full variable domain reads GAGVSQSPSNKVTEKGKDVELRCDPISGHTALYWYRQSLGQGLEFLIYFQGNSAPDKSGLPSDRFSAERTGGSVSTLTIQRTQQEDSAVYLCASSLGISNYGYTFGSGTRLTVV.

The J gene is TRBJ2-1, the V gene TRBV7-9; 7 bases are shared with TRBD2. Germline trimming cut 1 base from V and 5 bases from J; bases unmatched to any gene: 5. The CDR3 loop spans 15 amino acids. The germline V gene has CDR1 SEHNR and CDR2 FQNEAQ (reference sequence). The CDR3 protein is CASSLGTSANNEQFF. In DNA form, the CDR3 reads TGTGCCAGCAGCTTAGGTACTAGCGCCAACAATGAGCAGTTCTTC.

The chain links TRBV12-3 or TRBV12-4 to TRBJ2-4, with 8 nucleotides matching TRBD1. J lost 7 bases, V lost 7 bases, and 9 bases had no gene match. CDR3 length equals 14 residues. CDR3 amino acids: CASTEPGGANIQYF. The CDR3 DNA is TGTGCCAGCACCGAACCAGGGGGCGCGAACATTCAGTACTTC.

The gene calls are TRBV13 and TRBJ2-1; no firm D call. Germline-derived CDR1 and CDR2 are PRHDT and FYEKMQ (reference sequence). This CDR3 region has 13 residues. Trimming removed 5 bases at V and 9 bases at J, with 14 bases between. CDR3 region: CASSPPFVTEQFF. In nucleotides, the CDR3 is TGTGCCAGCAGCCCGCCCTTTGTGACTGAGCAGTTCTTC.

This clonotype was seen at least ten times. One end of the junction varies from germline; a read error may be responsible. This chain joins TRBV9 and TRBJ2-7; D not certain. The CDR3 sequence is 15 residues long. Per the germline V gene, CDR1 is SGDLS and CDR2 is YYNGEE. The CDR3 DNA sequence: TGTGCCACCAGCCCCTCCGCTTCGAGCTCCTACGAGCAGTACTTC. It specifies CATSPSASSSYEQYF. Drawing the rest from reference TRBV9 and TRBJ2-7, the complete variable domain is DSGVTQTPKHLITATGQRVTLRCSPRSGDLSVYWYQQSLDQGLQFLIQYYNGEERAKGNILERFSAQQFPDLHSELNLSSLELGDSALYFCATSPSASSSYEQYFGPGTRLTVT.

There are a few counts of this clonotype. The V and J genes are TRBV10-2 and TRBJ1-6; D gene uncertain. Germline values: CDR1 WSHSY, CDR2 SAAADI. The CDR3 has 17 residues. With 0 bases removed from V and 0 bases from J, the gap between germline ends came to 9 bases. This CDR3 reads CASSESMGSSYNSPLHF. The CDR3 DNA reads as TGCGCCAGCAGTGAGTCGATGGGGAGCTCCTATAATTCACCCCTCCACTTT.

V gene TRBV11-1 combines with J gene TRBJ1-2, with D perhaps TRBD1 (5 bases). Looked up from germline, CDR1 is SGHAT and CDR2 is FQDESV (reference sequence). Trimming cost V 5 bases and J 8 bases, with 15 bases left between them. There are 13 residues in the CDR3. Here the CDR3 reads CASSPTVSGGYTF. In DNA form, the CDR3 reads TGTGCCAGCAGCCCGACAGTCTCGGGAGGCTACACCTTC.

This clonotype was found many times. The chain couples TRBV14 to TRBJ1-2, with TRBD1 matching 9 bases. CDR1 is SGHDN, CDR2 FVKESK, per germline. Trimming at V came to 1 base and at J to 8 bases, leaving 8 bases not matched to a gene. The CDR3 totals 15 residues. CDR3 in DNA: TGTGCCAGCAGCCAAGTGGAGGGGACAGGGTCCGGCTACACCTTC. It yields the protein CASSQVEGTGSGYTF.

The CDR3 protein is CASSQTSGRPGELFF. The DNA of the CDR3 is TGTGCCAGCAGCCAGACTAGCGGGAGACCCGGGGAGCTGTTTTTT. This chain uses TRBV28 with TRBJ2-2, with TRBD2 identical over 12 bases. Germline loops: CDR1 MDHEN, CDR2 SYDVKM. V gave up 6 bases and J gave up 6 bases; unmatched junction bases: 5. The CDR3 is made up of 15 amino acids. Filled out from reference TRBV28 and TRBJ2-2, the complete variable domain reads DVKVTQSSRYLVKRTGEKVFLECVQDMDHENMFWYRQDPGLGLRLIYFSYDVKMKEKGDIPEGYSVSREKKERFSLILESASTNQTSMYLCASSQTSGRPGELFFGEGSRLTVL.

This clonotype has at least ten counts. V is TRBV9 and J is TRBJ1-6, with 7 nucleotides matching TRBD1. The V and J ends lost 1 base and 7 bases, in that order; junction bases with no gene match: 5. The CDR3 runs 15 residues. Germline assignment: CDR1 SGDLS and CDR2 YYNGEE. The CDR3 bases are TGTGCCAGCAGCGTAACCGGGACAGCCAATTCACCCCTCCACTTT. It translates to CASSVTGTANSPLHF.